Below are 21 T cell receptor beta chains sequenced from a single sample in a study of shared clonotypes between healthy human individuals. TCRdb's table, derived via immunoSEQ multiplex PCR, lists solely in-frame clones and lacks some. The repertoire holds about 470,000 clones, around 79% seen once, with about 13% in the top ten. Specimen: PBMCs. The receptor source for this set is a woman aged 40-49 years in good health. Some clones in this sample may be carry-over from other donors' samples.

CDR3 loop: CASSLEEVTDTQYF. The CDR3 DNA follows: TGTGCCAGCAGCCTCGAGGAGGTCACAGATACGCAGTATTTT. The chain recombines TRBV5-4 with TRBJ2-3; D is possibly TRBD2 (5 bases). V lost 4 bases, J lost 2 bases, and 11 bases lay in between. The CDR3 is 14 residues long. The germline V gene has CDR1 SGHNT and CDR2 YYREEE (reference sequence).

The J gene is TRBJ2-7, the V gene TRBV7-8; 11 bases are shared with TRBD1. CDR1 and CDR2 (germline): SGHVS, FQNEAQ. The ends lost 2 bases at V and 1 base at J; junction bases unmatched: 4. This CDR3 has 16 amino acids. The CDR3 loop is CASSLLGQGGSYEQYF. The CDR3 DNA sequence: TGTGCCAGCAGCTTATTGGGACAGGGGGGGTCCTACGAGCAGTACTTC.

The CDR3 protein is CASSALATSYNEQFF. DNA of the CDR3: TGTGCCAGCAGCGCGCTAGCAACATCCTACAATGAGCAGTTCTTC. This chain links TRBV9 with TRBJ2-1; possible D gene TRBD2, 5 bases. The germline V and J ends were trimmed by 3 bases and 1 base, with 11 bases remaining between them. The CDR3 length is 15 residues. CDR1 SGDLS and CDR2 YYNGEE come from the germline V gene. Based on the CDR3 plus reference TRBV9 and TRBJ2-1, the full variable domain is DSGVTQTPKHLITATGQRVTLRCSPRSGDLSVYWYQQSLDQGLQFLIQYYNGEERAKGNILERFSAQQFPDLHSELNLSSLELGDSALYFCASSALATSYNEQFFGPGTRLTVL.

There are many counts of this clone. The chain employs TRBV9 and TRBJ1-2; D is unclear. This CDR3 comprises 13 residues. Trimming removed 0 bases from V and 7 bases from J, with 10 bases in between. In germline, CDR1 is SGDLS, CDR2 YYNGEE. The CDR3 protein is CASSVEGWGGYTF. CDR3 in DNA: TGTGCCAGCAGCGTAGAAGGATGGGGTGGCTACACCTTC.

The chain employs TRBV27 and TRBJ2-7; no reliable D call. V gave up 2 bases and J gave up 2 bases, with 7 bases separating them. The CDR3 is 13 residues long. Looked up from germline, CDR1 is MNHEY and CDR2 is SMNVEV (reference sequence). CDR3: CASSLSQAYEQYF. CDR3 sequence (DNA): TGTGCCAGCAGTTTAAGCCAGGCCTACGAGCAGTACTTC.

The chain couples TRBV9 to TRBJ2-5, with D perhaps matching TRBD1 (6 bases). V gave up 2 bases and J gave up 3 bases, with 11 bases separating them. The CDR3 is made up of 14 amino acids. Germline values: CDR1 SGDLS, CDR2 YYNGEE. The CDR3 here is CASSVGQSEETQYF. The CDR3 DNA follows: TGTGCCAGCAGCGTCGGACAGTCGGAAGAGACCCAGTACTTC. The whole variable domain, remainder taken from reference TRBV9 and TRBJ2-5, is DSGVTQTPKHLITATGQRVTLRCSPRSGDLSVYWYQQSLDQGLQFLIQYYNGEERAKGNILERFSAQQFPDLHSELNLSSLELGDSALYFCASSVGQSEETQYFGPGTRLLVL.

The chain links TRBV28 to TRBJ1-5, with 10 nucleotides matching TRBD1. Germline trimming cut 3 bases from V and 6 bases from J; bases unmatched to any gene: 5. From germline, CDR1 is MDHEN and CDR2 SYDVKM. CDR3 length: 15 residues. The CDR3 sequence: CASSFTGTGVQPQHF. The CDR3 nucleotides are TGTGCCAGCAGTTTTACTGGGACAGGGGTTCAGCCCCAGCATTTT.

The V and J genes are TRBV9 and TRBJ2-3, with D tentatively TRBD2 (6 bases). The CDR3 sequence is 16 residues long. Germline CDR1 and CDR2: SGDLS and YYNGEE. Trimming stripped 0 bases from V and 0 bases from J, with 11 bases between. CDR3 region: CASSVGAGISTDTQYF. In nucleotides, the CDR3 is TGTGCCAGCAGCGTAGGAGCGGGTATAAGCACAGATACGCAGTATTTT.

V usage is TRBV13 and J usage is TRBJ2-2, with TRBD2 identical over 11 bases. The V gene end was trimmed by 3 bases and the J gene end by 2 bases; junction bases not matched to a gene: 5. Germline values: CDR1 PRHDT, CDR2 FYEKMQ (reference sequence). The CDR3 is 17 residues long. The CDR3 sequence: CASSLFGTSGNTGELFF. As DNA, the CDR3 is TGTGCCAGCAGCTTGTTCGGGACTAGCGGAAACACCGGGGAGCTGTTTTTT.

Concerning this clone: A much larger clone lies a single base off, so this may be a read error. The identical CDR3 is also encoded by other nucleotide sequences in the sample. This chain joins TRBV6-4 and TRBJ2-3; 11 bases align to TRBD2. CDR3 length equals 16 residues. From germline, CDR1 is MRHNA and CDR2 SNTAGT. V dropped 3 bases and J dropped 3; count of bases not matched to a gene: 5. The CDR3 reads CASSDGASGGTDTQYF. The DNA of the CDR3 is TGTGCCAGCAGTGATGGGGCTAGCGGGGGGACAGATACGCAGTATTTT.

The chain links TRBV6-6 to TRBJ1-5; possibly TRBD1 for D (6 bases). The CDR3 totals 16 residues. V lost 4 bases and J 1 base, leaving 14 bases between the germline ends. Germline V gene sequence: CDR1 MNHNY, CDR2 SVGAGI (reference sequence). The DNA of the CDR3 is TGTGCCAGCAGTTCTCGGACAGCCGGCAGCAATCAGCCCCAGCATTTT. Translation: CASSSRTAGSNQPQHF.

The CDR3 DNA follows: TGTGCCAGCAGCTCAGGTCAGGGGGGACAAGAGACCCAGTACTTC. This codes for CASSSGQGGQETQYF. The chain employs TRBV11-3 and TRBJ2-5, with TRBD1 as a possible D gene (7 bases). The CDR3 spans 15 residues. Germline CDR1 is SGHNT and CDR2 is YENEEA. V lost 4 bases and J 2 bases, leaving 14 bases between the germline ends.

This clone showed up just a few times. The chain recombines TRBV7-2 with TRBJ2-1; 7 nucleotides agree with TRBD2. The germline CDR1 and CDR2 sequences are SGHTA and FQGNSA. After removal of 0 bases from V and 7 bases from J, the junction contained 6 bases not matched to a gene. The CDR3 totals 15 residues. In nucleotides, the CDR3 is TGTGCCAGCAGCTTAGCTGGACTAGACCGGAATGAGCAGTTCTTC. Its protein is CASSLAGLDRNEQFF.

V is TRBV7-2 and J is TRBJ1-5; D possibly corresponds to TRBD1 (6 bases). Germline CDR1 is SGHTA and CDR2 is FQGNSA. CDR3 length equals 15 residues. With 1 base removed from V and 5 bases from J, the gap between germline ends came to 12 bases. CDR3 residues: CASSLVGGADQPQHF. DNA for the CDR3: TGTGCCAGCAGCTTAGTTGGGGGGGCCGATCAGCCCCAGCATTTT.

Details on this clone: The sample carries other DNA sequences with the same CDR3. V is TRBV30 and J is TRBJ1-2; TRBD1 aligns across 8 bases. Germline loops: CDR1 GTSNPN, CDR2 SVGIG (reference sequence). The CDR3 sequence is 11 residues long. The ends lost 5 bases at V and 5 bases at J; junction bases unmatched: 1. CDR3 region: CAWGTGYGYTF. The CDR3, as DNA: TGTGCCTGGGGGACAGGATATGGCTACACCTTC.

This rearrangement joins TRBV5-1 to TRBJ2-2; no firm D call. The CDR3 consists of 12 residues. Trimming took off 1 base at V and 9 bases at J, with 7 bases between the two ends. Germline-derived CDR1 and CDR2 are SGHRS and YFSETQ. CDR3 loop: CASSLSARELFF. CDR3 sequence (DNA): TGCGCCAGCAGCTTGTCAGCCCGGGAGCTGTTTTTT.

This rearrangement joins TRBV27 to TRBJ2-7; TRBD2 matches 8 bases. Losses at the gene ends were 3 bases for V and 0 bases for J; bases not matched to a gene: 1. CDR3 size: 14 residues. The germline V gene encodes CDR1 MNHEY and CDR2 SMNVEV (reference sequence). CDR3 sequence reads: CASSLLAGSYEQYF. The CDR3 DNA follows: TGTGCCAGCAGTTTGCTAGCGGGCTCCTACGAGCAGTACTTC.

This chain links TRBV27 with TRBJ2-3, with TRBD2 as a possible D gene (6 bases). V shed 1 base and J shed 5 bases, with 10 bases lying between them. This CDR3 spans 14 amino acids. Germline V gene data show CDR1 as MNHEY and CDR2 as SMNVEV (reference sequence). Here the CDR3 reads CASSLFRLEDTQYF. Here the CDR3 DNA reads TGTGCCAGCAGTTTATTCCGACTAGAAGATACGCAGTATTTT.

The chain has TRBV7-9 and TRBJ1-2; no reliable D call. The CDR3 is made up of 16 amino acids. Per the germline V gene, CDR1 is SEHNR and CDR2 is FQNEAQ (reference sequence). Trimming cost V 2 bases and J 8 bases, with 21 bases left between them. In DNA, the CDR3 is TGTGCCAGCAGCTTATTGGCCGAATCAGGCCCAAAGGGCTACACCTTC. Translating it yields CASSLLAESGPKGYTF.

This clone was recorded only once. The chain carries TRBV10-3 and TRBJ2-3, with 7 bases fitting TRBD1. CDR3 length equals 14 residues. J gave up 2 bases and V 6 bases, and 5 bases lay outside the gene matches. From germline, CDR1 is ENHRY and CDR2 SYGVKD. CDR3 bases: TGTGCCATCAGCCCCGGGACAGACACAGATACGCAGTATTTT. Encoded protein: CAISPGTDTDTQYF.

The chain links TRBV6-4 to TRBJ2-1; TRBD1 matches 7 bases. V shed 3 bases, J shed 8 bases, and the junction held 13 bases outside the gene matches. Per germline, CDR1 MRHNA and CDR2 SNTAGT. This CDR3 is built from 16 residues. In nucleotides, the CDR3 is TGTGCCAGCAGTGAATCGGGTATCGACAGGGCATATGAGCAGTTCTTC. Translation gives CASSESGIDRAYEQFF.